This T cell receptor beta chain comes out of a study of OX40 agonist ivuxolimab in advanced cancers. Study observations and caveats: Fewer expanded clones were found on average in CD4+ than in CD8+ T cells. Expanded peripheral T cell antigen specificity was not determined.

Assay used: immunoSEQ multiplex PCR; TCRdb lists only in-frame clones, some missing. This sample carries about 69,000 clones, approximately 90% of them seen once, and the ten largest clones take about 0.29%. Turning to this clone: Its antigen is not known.

Germline V gene data show CDR1 as SNHLY and CDR2 as FYNNEI. This CDR3 is 15 amino acids long. Deletions cut 6 bases from V and 7 bases from J, with 18 bases between. Sampling times: baseline, cycle 4 day 1, cycle 7 day 1. The clonotype originates from an adult with an advanced solid tumor such as melanoma, head and neck, liver or kidney cancer. The source material was CD4+ or CD8+ T cells sorted from blood, sampled in a trial of the OX40 agonist ivuxolimab. This chain joins TRBV2 and TRBJ1-4; no definite D call. The CDR3 nucleotides are TGTGCCAGCAGATCCGTGGGCTCCCCGACTGAAAAACTGTTTTTT. The encoded protein is CASRSVGSPTEKLFF.